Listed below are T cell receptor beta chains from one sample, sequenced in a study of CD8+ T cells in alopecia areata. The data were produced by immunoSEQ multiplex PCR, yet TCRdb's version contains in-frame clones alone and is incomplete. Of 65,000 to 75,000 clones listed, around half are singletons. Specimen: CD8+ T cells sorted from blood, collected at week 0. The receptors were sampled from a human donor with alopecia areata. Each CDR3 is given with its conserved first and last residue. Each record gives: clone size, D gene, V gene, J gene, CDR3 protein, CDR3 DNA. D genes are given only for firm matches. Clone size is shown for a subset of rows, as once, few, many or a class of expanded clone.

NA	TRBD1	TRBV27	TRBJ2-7	CASSLSTGGYEQYF	TGTGCCAGCAGTTTATCAACAGGGGGCTACGAGCAGTACTTC
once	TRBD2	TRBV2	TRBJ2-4	CASTRLSGREKSIQYF	TGTGCCAGCACCCGTCTTAGCGGGAGGGAGAAGAGCATTCAGTACTTC
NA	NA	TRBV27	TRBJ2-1	CASSSPGTPNNEQFF	TGTGCCAGCAGTTCTCCCGGGACACCGAACAATGAGCAGTTCTTC
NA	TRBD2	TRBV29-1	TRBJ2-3	CSVESGRTDTQYF	TGCAGCGTTGAGAGCGGGAGAACAGATACGCAGTATTTT
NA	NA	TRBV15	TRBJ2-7	CATSRDRGGYEQYF	TGTGCCACCAGCAGAGATCGAGGGGGCTACGAGCAGTACTTC
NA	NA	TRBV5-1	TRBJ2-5	CASSATGAETQYF	TGCGCCAGCAGTGCGACAGGAGCAGAGACCCAGTACTTC
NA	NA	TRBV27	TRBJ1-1	CASSLSGDEEAFF	TGTGCCAGCAGTTTATCAGGGGACGAAGAAGCTTTCTTT
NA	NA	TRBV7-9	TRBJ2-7	CASSLGAGEGEQYF	TGTGCCAGCAGCTTAGGGGCAGGTGAAGGCGAGCAGTACTTC
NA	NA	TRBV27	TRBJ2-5	CASSPHIQETQYF	TGTGCCAGCAGTCCCCACATACAAGAGACCCAGTACTTC
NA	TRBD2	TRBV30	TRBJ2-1	CACMGLAGDRVYNEQFF	TGTGCCTGTATGGGACTAGCGGGAGATCGGGTTTACAATGAGCAGTTCTTC
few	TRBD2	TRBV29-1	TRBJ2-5	CSALNSGAFYF	TGCAGCGCCTTAAACAGCGGGGCTTTTTACTTC
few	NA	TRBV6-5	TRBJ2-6	CASSYSLNLGANVLTF	TGTGCCAGCAGTTACTCGCTTAACCTTGGGGCCAACGTCCTGACTTTC
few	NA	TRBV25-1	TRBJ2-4	CATGPPALQYF	TGTGCCACCGGCCCCCCTGCCCTTCAGTACTTC
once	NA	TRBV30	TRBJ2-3	CAAGWVAEADTQYF	TGTGCCGCGGGATGGGTAGCCGAGGCAGATACGCAGTATTTT
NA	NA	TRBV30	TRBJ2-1	CAWSVGMYNEQFF	TGTGCCTGGAGTGTAGGAATGTACAATGAGCAGTTCTTC
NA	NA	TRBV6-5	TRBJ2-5	CASSYSNLETQYF	TGTGCCAGCAGTTACTCGAATTTGGAGACCCAGTACTTC
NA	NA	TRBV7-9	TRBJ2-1	CASSLGGDPYNEQFF	TGTGCCAGCAGCTTAGGGGGGGATCCCTACAATGAGCAGTTCTTC
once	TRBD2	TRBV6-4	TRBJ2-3	CASSETIAGGPEDTQYF	TGTGCCAGCAGTGAAACCATAGCGGGAGGGCCCGAAGATACGCAGTATTTT
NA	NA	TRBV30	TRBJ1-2	CAWRAGGSNYGYTF	TGTGCCTGGAGGGCCGGGGGCTCCAACTATGGCTACACCTTC
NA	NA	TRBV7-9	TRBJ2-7	CASSLRKDEQYF	TGTGCCAGCAGCCTTAGGAAGGACGAGCAGTACTTC
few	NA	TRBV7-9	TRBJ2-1	CASSPLFDRYHYYNEQFF	TGTGCCAGCAGCCCTCTCTTCGACAGATACCATTACTACAATGAGCAGTTCTTC
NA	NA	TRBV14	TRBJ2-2	CASYDGLAGELFF	TGTGCCAGTTATGATGGGCTGGCCGGGGAGCTGTTTTTT
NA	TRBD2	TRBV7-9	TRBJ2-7	CASSLGLAYEQYF	TGTGCCAGCAGCTTAGGACTAGCTTACGAGCAGTACTTC
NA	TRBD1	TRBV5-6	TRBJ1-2	CASSTSGWDRGNYGYTF	TGTGCCAGCAGCACCTCCGGCTGGGACAGGGGTAACTATGGCTACACCTTC
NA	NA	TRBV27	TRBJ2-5	CASSIGTVVRETQYF	TGTGCCAGCAGTATCGGAACGGTAGTAAGAGAGACCCAGTACTTC
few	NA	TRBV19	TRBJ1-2	CASSIGGTYHF	TGTGCCAGTAGTATTGGTGGGACCTACCATTTC
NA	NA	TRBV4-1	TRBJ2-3	CASSQDIADTQYF	TGCGCCAGCAGCCAAGATATCGCAGATACGCAGTATTTT
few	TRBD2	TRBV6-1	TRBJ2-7	CASSGQTSGRGYEQYF	TGTGCCAGCAGTGGCCAGACTAGCGGGAGAGGATACGAGCAGTACTTC
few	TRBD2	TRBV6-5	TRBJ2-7	CASSSGLALYEQYF	TGTGCCAGCAGTTCCGGACTAGCGCTGTACGAGCAGTACTTC
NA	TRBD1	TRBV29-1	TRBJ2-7	CSAVAGDRVYEQYF	TGCAGCGCCGTTGCAGGAGACAGGGTCTACGAGCAGTACTTC
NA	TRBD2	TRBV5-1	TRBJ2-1	CASSRRASGPPNEQFF	TGCGCCAGCAGCCGGAGGGCTAGCGGACCCCCCAATGAGCAGTTCTTC
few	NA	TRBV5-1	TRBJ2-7	CASSLVGDSYEQYF	TGCGCCAGCAGCTTGGTCGGTGACTCCTACGAGCAGTACTTC
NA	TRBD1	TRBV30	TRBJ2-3	CAWSRDRGLADTQYF	TGTGCCTGGAGTCGGGACAGGGGGTTAGCAGATACGCAGTATTTT
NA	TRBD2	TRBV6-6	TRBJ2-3	CAGGREDKDTQYF	TGTGCCGGAGGGCGGGAGGACAAAGATACGCAGTATTTT
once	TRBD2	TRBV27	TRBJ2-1	CATGLAGGGYNEQFF	TGTGCCACAGGACTAGCGGGAGGGGGATACAATGAGCAGTTCTTC
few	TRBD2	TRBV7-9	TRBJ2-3	CASSQGGDRTDTQYF	TGTGCCAGCAGCCAGGGAGGGGATCGTACAGATACGCAGTATTTT
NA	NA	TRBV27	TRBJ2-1	CASSFGMDEQFF	TGTGCCAGCAGTTTCGGGATGGATGAGCAGTTCTTC
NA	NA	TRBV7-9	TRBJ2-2	CASSSWEPSGELFF	TGTGCCAGCAGCTCCTGGGAGCCGTCGGGGGAGCTGTTTTTT
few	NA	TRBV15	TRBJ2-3	CATSREVGTQYF	TGTGCCACCAGCAGGGAAGTCGGTACGCAGTATTTT
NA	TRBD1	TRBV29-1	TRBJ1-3	CSVGTGSGNTIYF	TGCAGCGTTGGGACAGGTTCTGGAAACACCATATATTTT
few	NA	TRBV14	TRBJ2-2	CASSQEETANTGELFF	TGTGCCAGCAGCCAAGAAGAGACAGCGAACACCGGGGAGCTGTTTTTT
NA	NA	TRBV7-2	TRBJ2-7	CASSLDRTSYEQYF	TGTGCCAGCAGCTTAGACCGGACAAGCTACGAGCAGTACTTC
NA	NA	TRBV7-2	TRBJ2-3	CASSPQGTGSTDTQYF	TGTGCCAGCAGCCCCCAAGGGACTGGGAGCACAGATACGCAGTATTTT
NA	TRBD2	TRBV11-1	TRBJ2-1	CASSPGTSWREQFF	TGTGCCAGCAGCCCAGGGACTAGCTGGCGTGAGCAGTTCTTC
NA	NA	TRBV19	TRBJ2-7	CASSIGTNYEQYF	TGTGCCAGTAGTATAGGGACGAACTACGAGCAGTACTTC
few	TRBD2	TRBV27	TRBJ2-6	CASSLGGFSGANVLTF	TGTGCCAGCAGTTTGGGGGGGTTCTCTGGGGCCAACGTCCTGACTTTC
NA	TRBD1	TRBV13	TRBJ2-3	CASSALRDRYTDTQYF	TGTGCCAGCAGCGCGCTCCGGGACAGATACACAGATACGCAGTATTTT
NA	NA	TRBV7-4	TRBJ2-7	CASSIWTPYEQYF	TGTGCCAGCAGCATATGGACACCCTACGAGCAGTACTTC
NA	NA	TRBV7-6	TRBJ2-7	CASSLELLREQYF	TGTGCCAGCAGCTTAGAACTCCTTCGGGAGCAGTACTTC
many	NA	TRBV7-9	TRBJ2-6	CASSSTRITTASEANVLTF	TGTGCCAGCAGCTCCACCCGAATAACGACAGCTTCGGAGGCCAACGTCCTGACTTTC
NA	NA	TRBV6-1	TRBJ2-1	CASREVGYNEQFF	TGTGCCAGCAGGGAGGTGGGGTACAATGAGCAGTTCTTC